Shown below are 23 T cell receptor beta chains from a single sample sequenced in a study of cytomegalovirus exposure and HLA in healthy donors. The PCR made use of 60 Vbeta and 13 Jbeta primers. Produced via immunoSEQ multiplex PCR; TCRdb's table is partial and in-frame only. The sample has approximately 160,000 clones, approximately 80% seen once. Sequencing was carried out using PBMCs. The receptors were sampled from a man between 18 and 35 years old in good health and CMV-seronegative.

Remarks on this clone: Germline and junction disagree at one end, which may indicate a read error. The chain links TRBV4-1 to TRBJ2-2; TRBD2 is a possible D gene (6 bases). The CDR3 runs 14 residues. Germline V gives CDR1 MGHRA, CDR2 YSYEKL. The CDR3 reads CASNQGGGTGELFF. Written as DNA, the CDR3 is TGCGCCAGCAACCAAGGTGGGGGGACCGGGGAGCTGTTTTTT.

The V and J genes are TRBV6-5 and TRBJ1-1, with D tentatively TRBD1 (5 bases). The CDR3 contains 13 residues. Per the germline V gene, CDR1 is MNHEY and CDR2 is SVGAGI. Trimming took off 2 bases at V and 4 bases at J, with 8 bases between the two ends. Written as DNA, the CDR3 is TGTGCCAGCAGTTACGGAGGGGTCACTGAAGCTTTCTTT. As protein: CASSYGGVTEAFF.

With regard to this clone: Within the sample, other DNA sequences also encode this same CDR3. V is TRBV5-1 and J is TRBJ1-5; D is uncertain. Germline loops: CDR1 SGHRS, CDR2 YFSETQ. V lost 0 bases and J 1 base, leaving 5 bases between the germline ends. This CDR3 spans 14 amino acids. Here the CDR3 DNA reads TGCGCCAGCAGCTTGGGAGGGAGCAATCAGCCCCAGCATTTT. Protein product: CASSLGGSNQPQHF. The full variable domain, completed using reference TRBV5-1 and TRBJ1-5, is KAGVTQTPRYLIKTRGQQVTLSCSPISGHRSVSWYQQTPGQGLQFLFEYFSETQRNKGNFPGRFSGRQFSNSRSEMNVSTLELGDSALYLCASSLGGSNQPQHFGDGTRLSIL.

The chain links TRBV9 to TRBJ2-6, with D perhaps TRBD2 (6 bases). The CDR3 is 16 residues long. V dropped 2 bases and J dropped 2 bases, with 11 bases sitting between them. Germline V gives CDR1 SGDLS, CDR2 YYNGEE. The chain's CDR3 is CASSVTTGAGANVLTF. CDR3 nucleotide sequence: TGTGCCAGCAGCGTTACTACGGGGGCTGGGGCCAACGTCCTGACTTTC.

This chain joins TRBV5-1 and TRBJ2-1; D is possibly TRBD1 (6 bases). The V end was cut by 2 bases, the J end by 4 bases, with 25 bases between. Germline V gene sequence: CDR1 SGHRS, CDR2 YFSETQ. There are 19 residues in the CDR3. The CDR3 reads CASSFPHTQGEQLYNEQFF. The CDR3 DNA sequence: TGCGCCAGCAGCTTCCCGCATACACAGGGTGAGCAACTTTACAATGAGCAGTTCTTC.

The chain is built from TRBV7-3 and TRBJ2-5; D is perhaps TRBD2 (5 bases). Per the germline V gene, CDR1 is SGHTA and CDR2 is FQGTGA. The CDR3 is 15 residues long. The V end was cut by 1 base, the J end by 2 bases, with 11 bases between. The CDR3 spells CASSLNGRRQETQYF. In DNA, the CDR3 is TGTGCCAGCAGCTTAAATGGAAGGAGGCAAGAGACCCAGTACTTC.

CDR3 protein: CAWSGGRAKNIQYF. The DNA for the CDR3 is TGTGCCTGGAGTGGGGGCCGGGCCAAAAACATTCAGTACTTC. This chain joins TRBV30 and TRBJ2-4; TRBD1 might be the D (5 bases). The germline V and J ends were trimmed by 1 base and 1 base, with 8 bases remaining between them. The CDR3 totals 14 residues. CDR1 and CDR2 (germline): GTSNPN, SVGIG (reference sequence).

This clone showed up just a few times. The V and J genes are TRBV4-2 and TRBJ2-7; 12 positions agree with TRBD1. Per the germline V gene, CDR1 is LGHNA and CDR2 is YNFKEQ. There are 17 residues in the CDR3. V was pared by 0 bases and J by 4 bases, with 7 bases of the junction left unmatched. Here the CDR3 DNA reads TGTGCCAGCAGCCAAGATCGATCGGGACAGGGGGCTTACGAGCAGTACTTC. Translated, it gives CASSQDRSGQGAYEQYF.

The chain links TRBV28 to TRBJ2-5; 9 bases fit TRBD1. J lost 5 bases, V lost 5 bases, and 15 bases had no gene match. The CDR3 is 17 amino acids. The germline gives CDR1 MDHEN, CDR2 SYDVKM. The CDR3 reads CASSTNRGLPFTETQYF. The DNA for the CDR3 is TGTGCCAGCAGTACAAACAGGGGGCTCCCTTTCACGGAGACCCAGTACTTC.

CDR3 in amino acids: CASSKKQVLNTEAFF. Here the CDR3 DNA reads TGTGCCAGCAGTAAGAAACAGGTGCTGAACACTGAAGCTTTCTTT. The chain uses TRBV6-1 and TRBJ1-1, with a possible D match to TRBD1 (5 bases). The CDR3 is 15 residues long. Germline-derived CDR1 and CDR2 are MNHNS and SASEGT. V lost 5 bases to trimming and J lost 0 bases, with 13 bases between them.

CDR3 in amino acids: CASSYSGLAESYEQYF. CDR3 bases: TGTGCCAGCAGTTACTCGGGACTAGCGGAGTCCTACGAGCAGTACTTC. The chain carries TRBV6-5 and TRBJ2-7, with 11 positions matching TRBD2. V dropped 0 bases and J dropped 1; count of bases not matched to a gene: 2. Germline V CDR1 and CDR2: MNHEY, SVGAGI. This CDR3 is built from 16 residues.

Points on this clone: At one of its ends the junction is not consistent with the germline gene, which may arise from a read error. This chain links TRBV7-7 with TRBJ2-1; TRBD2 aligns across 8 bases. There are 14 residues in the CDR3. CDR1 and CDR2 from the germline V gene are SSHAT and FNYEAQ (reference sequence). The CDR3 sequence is CASSSGTREGEQFF. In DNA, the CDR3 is TGTGCTAGCAGCTCCGGGACTAGAGAAGGAGAGCAGTTCTTC. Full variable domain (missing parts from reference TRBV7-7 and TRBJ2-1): GAGVSQSPRYKVTKRGQDVTLRCDPISSHATLYWYQQALGQGPEFLTYFNYEAQPDKSGLPSDRFSAERPEGSISTLTIQRTEQRDSAMYRCASSSGTREGEQFFGPGTRLTVL.

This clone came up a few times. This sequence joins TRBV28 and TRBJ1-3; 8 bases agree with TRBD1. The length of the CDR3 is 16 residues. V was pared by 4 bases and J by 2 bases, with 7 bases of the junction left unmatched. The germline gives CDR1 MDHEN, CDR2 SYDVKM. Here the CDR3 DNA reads TGTGCCAGCAGTTACCTACAGGGGGGCCCTGGAAACACCATATATTTT. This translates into CASSYLQGGPGNTIYF.

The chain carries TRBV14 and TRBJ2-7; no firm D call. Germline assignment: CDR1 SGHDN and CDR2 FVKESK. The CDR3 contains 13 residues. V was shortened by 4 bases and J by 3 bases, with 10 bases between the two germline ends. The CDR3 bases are TGTGCCAGCAGCCGCGCGCTCGGCTACGAGCAGTACTTC. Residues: CASSRALGYEQYF. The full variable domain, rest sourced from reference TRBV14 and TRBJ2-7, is EAGVTQFPSHSVIEKGQTVTLRCDPISGHDNLYWYRRVMGKEIKFLLHFVKESKQDESGMPNNRFLAERTGGTYSTLKVQPAELEDSGVYFCASSRALGYEQYFGPGTRLTVT.

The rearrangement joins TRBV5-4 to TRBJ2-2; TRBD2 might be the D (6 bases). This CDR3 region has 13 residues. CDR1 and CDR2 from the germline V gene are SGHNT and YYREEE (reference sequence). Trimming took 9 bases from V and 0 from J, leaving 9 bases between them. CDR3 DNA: TGTGCCACCTGGGGGGCGAACACCGGGGAGCTGTTTTTT. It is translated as CATWGANTGELFF.

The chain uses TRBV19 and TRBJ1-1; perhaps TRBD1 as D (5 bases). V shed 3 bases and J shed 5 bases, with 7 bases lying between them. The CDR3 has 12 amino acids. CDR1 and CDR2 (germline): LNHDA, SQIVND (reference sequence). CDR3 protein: CASSIQGTEAFF. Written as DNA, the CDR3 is TGTGCCAGTAGTATCCAGGGAACTGAAGCTTTCTTT.

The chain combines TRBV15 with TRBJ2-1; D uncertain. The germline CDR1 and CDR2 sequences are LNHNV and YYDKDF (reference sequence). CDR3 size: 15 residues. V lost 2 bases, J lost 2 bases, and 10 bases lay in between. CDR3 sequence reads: CATSRSRSPYNEQFF. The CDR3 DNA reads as TGTGCCACCAGCAGAAGCCGGAGCCCCTACAATGAGCAGTTCTTC.

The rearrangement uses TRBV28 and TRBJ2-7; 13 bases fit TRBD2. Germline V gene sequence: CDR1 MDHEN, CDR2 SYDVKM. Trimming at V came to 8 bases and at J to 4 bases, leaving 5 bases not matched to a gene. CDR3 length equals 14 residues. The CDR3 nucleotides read TGTGCCAGCGAGGGACTAGCGGGGACTTACGAGCAGTACTTC. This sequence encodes CASEGLAGTYEQYF. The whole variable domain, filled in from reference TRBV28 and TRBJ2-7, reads DVKVTQSSRYLVKRTGEKVFLECVQDMDHENMFWYRQDPGLGLRLIYFSYDVKMKEKGDIPEGYSVSREKKERFSLILESASTNQTSMYLCASEGLAGTYEQYFGPGTRLTVT.

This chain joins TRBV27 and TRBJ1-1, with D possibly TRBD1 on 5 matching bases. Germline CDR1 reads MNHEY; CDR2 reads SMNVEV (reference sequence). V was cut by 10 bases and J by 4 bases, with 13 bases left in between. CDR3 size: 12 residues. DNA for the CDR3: TGTGCCACCCAAAGGAGGGGCACTGAAGCTTTCTTT. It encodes CATQRRGTEAFF.

The CDR3 DNA sequence: TGTGCCAGCAGGTCCCGGGACAGGTACAACACTGAAGCTTTCTTT. It translates to CASRSRDRYNTEAFF. The rearrangement joins TRBV6-6 to TRBJ1-1; 8 positions match TRBD1. In germline, CDR1 is MNHNY, CDR2 SVGAGI (reference sequence). Trimming removed 6 bases from V and 2 bases from J; junction bases left unmatched: 8. CDR3 length: 15 amino acids.

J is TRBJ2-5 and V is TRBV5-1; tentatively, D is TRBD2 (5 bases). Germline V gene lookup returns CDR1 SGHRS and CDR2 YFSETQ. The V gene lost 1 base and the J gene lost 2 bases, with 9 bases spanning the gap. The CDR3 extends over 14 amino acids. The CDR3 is CASSLIGGQETQYF. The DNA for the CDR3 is TGCGCCAGCAGCTTGATTGGCGGGCAAGAGACCCAGTACTTC.

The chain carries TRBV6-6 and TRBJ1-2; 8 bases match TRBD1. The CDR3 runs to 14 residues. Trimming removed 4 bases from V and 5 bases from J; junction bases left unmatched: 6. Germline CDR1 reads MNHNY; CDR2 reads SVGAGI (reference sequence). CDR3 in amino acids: CASSSRGRNYGYTF. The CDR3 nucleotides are TGTGCCAGCAGTTCCAGGGGGCGGAATTATGGCTACACCTTC.

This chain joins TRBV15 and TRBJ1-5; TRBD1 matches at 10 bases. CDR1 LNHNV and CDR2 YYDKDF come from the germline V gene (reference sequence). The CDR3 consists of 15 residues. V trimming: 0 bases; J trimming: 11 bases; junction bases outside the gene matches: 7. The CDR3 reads CATSRDGIGTGAQHF. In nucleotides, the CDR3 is TGTGCCACCAGCAGAGATGGTATCGGGACAGGGGCCCAGCATTTT.